Given below is one T cell receptor (beta chain) in context. This clonotype appeared a single time. Its antigen is currently not known. Base qualities are not at hand, and no much larger clone is one base apart. A single read offers scant evidence. The data originate from a study of vaccination and CD4 T cells after COVID-19 (dated by TCRdb to between 2021 and 2024). With regard to the full study: Every convalescent patient had a positive nasal swab PCR test for SARS-CoV-2, with mild disease in nine or ten patients and severe disease in one. Post-COVID blood samples were collected from convalescent patients a median of roughly 100 days after diagnosis, with a range of about 30 to 161 days. Each participant got two doses of either the Pfizer-BioNTech BNT162b2 vaccine (n=8) or the Moderna mRNA-1273 vaccine (n=2). In 10 COVID-19 convalescent patients and several infection-naive healthy vaccine recipients, researchers compared the spike-specific CD4+ TCR repertoire from before mRNA vaccination with the repertoire from after. Post-vaccine blood samples were collected a median of approximately 77 days after the second vaccine dose, ranging from about 13 to 250 days. The convalescent cohort included six males and four females, with two Hispanic individuals, seven Caucasians, two Asians and one multiracial person. As controls, cultures received a CEFX viral epitope pool (the positive control), an HIV-1 Nef peptide pool (the negative control), or no peptide at all. The cultures were stimulated with overlapping spike peptide pools from SARS-CoV-2 and from the common cold coronaviruses HCoV-NL63, HCoV-OC43 and HCoV-229E.

Deletion took 3 bases off V and 1 base off J, with a span of 6 bases between the germline ends. Taken from the germline V gene, the CDR1 and CDR2 loops are MRHNA and SNTAGT. The CDR3, cysteine through phenylalanine, is 13 amino acids long. Only CDR3 DNA is held: 39 bases, read in frame from base 1. Broad study findings and their caveats: Only a relatively small number of convalescent patients were included in the study, and early timepoints following natural infection were not analyzed. An increase in the median number of SARS-CoV-2-reactive clonotypes from 21 after infection to 38 after vaccination was observed, but the change was not found to be significant. Of the vaccine-specific clones in convalescent patients, 304 of 307, or nearly all, reacted only to SARS-CoV-2 spike and did not cross-react with common cold coronaviruses. Among convalescent patients, a median roughly 90% of the SARS-CoV-2-reactive clones seen after vaccination appeared only after vaccination, which suggests priming specific to the vaccine.

The method behind the library was PCR. DNA from cultured CD4+ T cells underwent TCR sequencing with the Oncomine TCR Beta short-read assay at the Johns Hopkins FTIC core. The QIAamp micro DNA kit was used to extract genomic DNA from the cultured CD4+ T cells. Oncomine TCR Beta libraries from cultured CD4+ T cells were pooled using unique dual indexes and sequenced on an Illumina iSeq 100. The study's processing was this. Non-productive sequences were removed, and CDR3s not starting with C, not ending with F or W, or shorter than 7 amino acids were discarded. The MANAFEST web application identified antigen-specific clonotypes by comparing peptide-stimulated wells against reference wells and other culture wells. An FDR below 0.05, an odds ratio above 5, and a productive frequency above 0.1% in at least two of three replicate wells were required for clones to be considered positive. Cross-reactive clonotypes were defined as significantly expanded in both SARS-CoV-2 spike wells and at least one common cold coronavirus spike condition. Similarity between CDR3 sequences was evaluated in R version 3.6.1 using Levenshtein distances (stringdist) and unrooted phylogenetic trees (ape). Using fastp trimming at Q25 and MiXCR clonotype assembly, TCRdb reanalyzed the public sequencing data and kept in-frame beta chains. Each CDR3 protein gets just one entry, which takes the most common genes and DNA from the rows behind it. The V and J calls come from TCRdb's annotation, not from the publication. Present in this sample are approximately 5,500 distinct CDR3 sequences, about two thirds of which were seen just once. The ten top clones hold around 19% of the sample.

According to the study, the label for this sample's treatment or condition signals: approximately 11-day PBMC culture with coronavirus spike peptide pools or control peptides (ViraFEST assay). The study used the ViraFEST assay, which expanded antigen-specific T cells with peptide pools and then identified expanded clonotypes by TCR sequencing. The convalescent patients' positive SARS-CoV-2 PCR tests were from March to December 2020, which was before the Alpha, Beta and Delta variants emerged in the United States. Each well held some 2 million PBMCs cultured with around 10 ug/ml peptide pools in IMDM containing 5% human AB serum and approximately 10 IU/ml IL-2. On days 3 and 7, half of the culture medium was replaced with fresh IL-2-containing medium. Once the cells had been in culture for around 10 days, the EasySep CD4+ T cell isolation kit was used to isolate CD4+ T cells by negative selection. Ficoll-Paque Plus gradient centrifugation was used to isolate PBMCs from whole blood, and the isolated PBMCs were then either used fresh or cryopreserved at -140C. Triplicate wells were generally used for each culture condition.

The sequenced material came from CD4+ T cells from blood, cultured in vitro. The clonotype was recovered from a human donor who had recovered from COVID-19. The chain links TRBV6-4 with TRBJ1-1; the D gene is not confidently resolved. This receptor carries the CDR3 CASSEEENTEAFF. The nucleotide sequence reads as follows: TGTGCCAGCAGTGAAGAAGAGAACACTGAAGCTTTCTTT.